This T cell receptor beta chain came from a study of T cells in localized non-small cell lung cancer. As regards this clone: The antigen remains unidentified. In the same sample, other DNA sequences code for this CDR3.

The CDR3 sequence is 15 residues long. The V segment lost 1 base and the J segment 4 bases; nucleotides outside the gene matches: 3. Per germline, CDR1 SGHRS and CDR2 YFSETQ. The method was immunoSEQ multiplex PCR; TCRdb's version includes in-frame clones alone and lacks a portion of them. Of 35,000 to 40,000 clones in the sample, roughly 87% were seen once. Findings and limits, study-wide: Peak T cell clonality was found in uninvolved adjacent lung, exceeding tumor. Detection in adjacent lung was observed for a median roughly 55 of the top 100 tumor clones.

The chain has TRBV5-1 and TRBJ2-2, with 8 bases fitting TRBD1. The TCR sequence derives from a male donor aged 60 or over with stage III squamous cell lung carcinoma. The material was peripheral blood, obtained before any cancer treatment. This CDR3 reads CASSLTGGFTGELFF. The CDR3 DNA is TGCGCCAGCAGCTTGACAGGGGGGTTCACCGGGGAGCTGTTTTTT.